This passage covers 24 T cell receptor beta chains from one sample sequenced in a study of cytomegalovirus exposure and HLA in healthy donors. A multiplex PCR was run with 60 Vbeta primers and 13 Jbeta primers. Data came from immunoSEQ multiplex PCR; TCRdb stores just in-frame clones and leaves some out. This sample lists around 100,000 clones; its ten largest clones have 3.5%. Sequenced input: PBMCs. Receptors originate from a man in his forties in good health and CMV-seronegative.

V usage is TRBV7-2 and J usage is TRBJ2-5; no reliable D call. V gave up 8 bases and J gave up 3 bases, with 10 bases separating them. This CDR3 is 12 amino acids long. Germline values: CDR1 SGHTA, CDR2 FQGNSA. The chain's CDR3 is CASGGSKETQYF. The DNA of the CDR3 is TGTGCCAGCGGTGGTTCTAAAGAGACCCAGTACTTC.

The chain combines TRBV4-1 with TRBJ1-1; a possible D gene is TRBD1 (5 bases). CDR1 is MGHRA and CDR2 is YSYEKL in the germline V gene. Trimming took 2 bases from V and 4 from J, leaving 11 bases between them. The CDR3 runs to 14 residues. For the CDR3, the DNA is TGCGCCAGCAGCCAAATCGTGGGGCGCACTGAAGCTTTCTTT. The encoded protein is CASSQIVGRTEAFF.

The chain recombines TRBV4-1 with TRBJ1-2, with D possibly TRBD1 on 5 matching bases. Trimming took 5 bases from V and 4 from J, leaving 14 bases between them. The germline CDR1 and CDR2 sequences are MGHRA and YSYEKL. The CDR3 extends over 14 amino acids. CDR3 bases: TGCGCCAGCAGCGAGAACACAGGTACCTATGGCTACACCTTC. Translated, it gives CASSENTGTYGYTF.

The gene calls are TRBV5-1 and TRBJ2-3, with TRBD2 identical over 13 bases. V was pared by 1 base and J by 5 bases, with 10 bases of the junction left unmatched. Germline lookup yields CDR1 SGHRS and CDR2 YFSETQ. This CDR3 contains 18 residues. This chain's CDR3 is CASSLFLLAGGHGDTQYF. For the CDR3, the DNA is TGCGCCAGCAGCTTGTTTTTACTAGCGGGGGGGCATGGAGATACGCAGTATTTT.

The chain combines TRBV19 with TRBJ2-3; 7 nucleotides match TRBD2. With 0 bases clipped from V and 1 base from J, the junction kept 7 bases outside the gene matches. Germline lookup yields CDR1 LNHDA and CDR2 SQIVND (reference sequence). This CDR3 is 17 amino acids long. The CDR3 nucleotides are TGTGCCAGTAGTATAGATCCAACTAGCGAGCGCACAGATACGCAGTATTTT. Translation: CASSIDPTSERTDTQYF.

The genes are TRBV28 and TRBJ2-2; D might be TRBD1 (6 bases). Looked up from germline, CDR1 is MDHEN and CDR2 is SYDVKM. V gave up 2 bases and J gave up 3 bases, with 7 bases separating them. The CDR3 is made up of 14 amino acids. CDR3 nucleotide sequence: TGTGCCAGCAGTTTAGCAGGGGACACCGGGGAGCTGTTTTTT. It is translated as CASSLAGDTGELFF.

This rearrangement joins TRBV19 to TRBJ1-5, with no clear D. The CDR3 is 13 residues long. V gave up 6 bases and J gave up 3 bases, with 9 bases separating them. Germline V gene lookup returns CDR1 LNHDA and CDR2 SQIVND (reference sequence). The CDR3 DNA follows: TGTGCCAGTAGGGAACAGTACAATCAGCCCCAGCATTTT. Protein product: CASREQYNQPQHF.

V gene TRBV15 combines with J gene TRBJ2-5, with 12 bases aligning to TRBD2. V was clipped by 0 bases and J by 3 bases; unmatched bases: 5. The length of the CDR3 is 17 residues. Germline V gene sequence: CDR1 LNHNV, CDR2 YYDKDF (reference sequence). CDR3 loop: CATSRDLTSGGKETQYF. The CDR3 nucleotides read TGTGCCACCAGCAGAGATTTAACTAGCGGGGGGAAAGAGACCCAGTACTTC. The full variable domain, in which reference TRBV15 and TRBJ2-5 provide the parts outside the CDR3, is DAMVIQNPRYQVTQFGKPVTLSCSQTLNHNVMYWYQQKSSQAPKLLFHYYDKDFNNEADTPDNFQSRRPNTSFCFLDIRSPGLGDTAMYLCATSRDLTSGGKETQYFGPGTRLLVL.

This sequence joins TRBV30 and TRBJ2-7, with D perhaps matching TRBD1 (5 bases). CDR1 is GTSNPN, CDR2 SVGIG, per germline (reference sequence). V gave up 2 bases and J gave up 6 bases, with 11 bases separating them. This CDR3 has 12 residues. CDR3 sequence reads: CAWSPQGTEQYF. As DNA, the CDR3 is TGTGCCTGGAGTCCTCAGGGAACCGAGCAGTACTTC.

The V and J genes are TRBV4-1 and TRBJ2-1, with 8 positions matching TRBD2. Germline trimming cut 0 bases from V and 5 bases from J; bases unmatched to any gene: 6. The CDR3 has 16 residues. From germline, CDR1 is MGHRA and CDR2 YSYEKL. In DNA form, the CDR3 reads TGCGCCAGCAGCCAAGAGCCGGGGGGGGTAAACAATGAGCAGTTCTTC. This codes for CASSQEPGGVNNEQFF.

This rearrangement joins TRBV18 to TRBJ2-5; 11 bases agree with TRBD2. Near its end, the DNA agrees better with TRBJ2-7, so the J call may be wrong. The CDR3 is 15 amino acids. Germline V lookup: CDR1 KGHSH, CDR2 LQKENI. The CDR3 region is CASSPRQLAGVEQYF. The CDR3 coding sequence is TGTGCCAGCTCACCACGCCAACTAGCGGGAGTCGAGCAGTACTTC.

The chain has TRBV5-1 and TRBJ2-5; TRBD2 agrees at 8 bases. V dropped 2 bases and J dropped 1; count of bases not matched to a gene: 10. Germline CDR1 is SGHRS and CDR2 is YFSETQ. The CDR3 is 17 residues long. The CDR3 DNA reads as TGCGCCAGCAGCTTTGGGCACGAACTAGCGGTCCAAGAGACCCAGTACTTC. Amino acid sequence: CASSFGHELAVQETQYF.

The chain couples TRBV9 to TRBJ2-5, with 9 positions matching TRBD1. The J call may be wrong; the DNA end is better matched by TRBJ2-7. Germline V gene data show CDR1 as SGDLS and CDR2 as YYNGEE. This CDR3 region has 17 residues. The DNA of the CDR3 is TGTGCCAGCAGCGTCGCAGACGGGACAGGGATCCCCTACGAGCAGTACTTC. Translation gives CASSVADGTGIPYEQYF.

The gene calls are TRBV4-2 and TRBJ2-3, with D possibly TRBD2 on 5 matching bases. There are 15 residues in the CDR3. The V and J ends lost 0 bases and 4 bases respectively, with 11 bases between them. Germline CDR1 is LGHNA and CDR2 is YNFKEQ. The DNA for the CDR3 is TGTGCCAGCAGCCAAGAACTAGTATCCCCAGATACGCAGTATTTT. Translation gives CASSQELVSPDTQYF.

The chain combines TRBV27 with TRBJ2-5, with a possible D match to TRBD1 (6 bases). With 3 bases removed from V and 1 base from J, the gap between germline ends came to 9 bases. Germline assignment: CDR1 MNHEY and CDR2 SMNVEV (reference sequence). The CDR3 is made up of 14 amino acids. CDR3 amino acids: CASSFWGLQETQYF. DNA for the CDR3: TGTGCCAGCAGTTTTTGGGGGCTCCAAGAGACCCAGTACTTC.

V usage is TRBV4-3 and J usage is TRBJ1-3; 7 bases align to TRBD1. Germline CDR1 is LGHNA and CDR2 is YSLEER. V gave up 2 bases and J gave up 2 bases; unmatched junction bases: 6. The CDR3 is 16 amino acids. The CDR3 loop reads CASSQSTGTAGNTIYF. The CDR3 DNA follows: TGCGCCAGCAGCCAAAGCACCGGGACAGCTGGAAACACCATATATTTT.

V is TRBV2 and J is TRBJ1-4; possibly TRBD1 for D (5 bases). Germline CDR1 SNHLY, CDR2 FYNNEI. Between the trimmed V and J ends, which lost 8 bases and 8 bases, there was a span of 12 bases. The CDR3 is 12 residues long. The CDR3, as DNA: TGTGCCAGCGTGGGGGGAGTGGAAAAACTGTTTTTT. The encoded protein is CASVGGVEKLFF.

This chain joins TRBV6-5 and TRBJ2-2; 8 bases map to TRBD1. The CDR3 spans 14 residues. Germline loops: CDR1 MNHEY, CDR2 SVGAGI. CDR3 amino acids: CATQAGGLDGELFF. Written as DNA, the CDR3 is TGTGCTACTCAGGCAGGGGGCCTGGACGGGGAGCTGTTTTTT.

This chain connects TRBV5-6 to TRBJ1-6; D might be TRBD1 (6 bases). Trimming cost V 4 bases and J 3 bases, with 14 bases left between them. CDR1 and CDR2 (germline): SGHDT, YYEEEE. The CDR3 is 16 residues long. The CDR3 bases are TGTGCCAGCAGCAAGCCCGGGACACTCTATAATTCACCCCTCCACTTT. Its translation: CASSKPGTLYNSPLHF.

CDR3 amino acids: CASSLNRQGEGYTF. The CDR3 DNA is TGTGCCAGCAGCTTAAATCGACAGGGTGAAGGCTACACCTTC. This chain uses TRBV7-9 with TRBJ1-2, with 7 bases aligning to TRBD1. The CDR3 is made up of 14 amino acids. Germline V gene sequence: CDR1 SEHNR, CDR2 FQNEAQ (reference sequence). J gave up 8 bases and V 2 bases, and 8 bases lay outside the gene matches.

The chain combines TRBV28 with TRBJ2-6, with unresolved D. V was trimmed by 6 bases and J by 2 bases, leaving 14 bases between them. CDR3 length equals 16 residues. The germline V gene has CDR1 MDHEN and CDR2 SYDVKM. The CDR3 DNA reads TGTGCCAGCAGCCTCGCAAGAGGAACTGGGGCCAACGTCCTGACTTTC. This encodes CASSLARGTGANVLTF.

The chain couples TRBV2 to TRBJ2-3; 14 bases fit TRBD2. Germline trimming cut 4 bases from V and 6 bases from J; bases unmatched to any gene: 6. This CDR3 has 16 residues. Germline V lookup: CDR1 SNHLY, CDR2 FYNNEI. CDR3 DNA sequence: TGTGCCAGCAGTGCCCGGGGACTAGCGGGGGCGGATACGCAGTATTTT. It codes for CASSARGLAGADTQYF. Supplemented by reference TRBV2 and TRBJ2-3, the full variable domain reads EPEVTQTPSHQVTQMGQEVILRCVPISNHLYFYWYRQILGQKVEFLVSFYNNEISEKSEIFDDQFSVERPDGSNFTLKIRSTKLEDSAMYFCASSARGLAGADTQYFGPGTRLTVL.

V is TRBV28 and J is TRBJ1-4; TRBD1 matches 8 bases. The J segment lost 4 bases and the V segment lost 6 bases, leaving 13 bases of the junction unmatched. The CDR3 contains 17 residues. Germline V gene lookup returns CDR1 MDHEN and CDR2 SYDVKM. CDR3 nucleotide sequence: TGTGCCAGCAGGGGATTGCAGGGGGCGCGAGGTAATGAAAAACTGTTTTTT. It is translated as CASRGLQGARGNEKLFF. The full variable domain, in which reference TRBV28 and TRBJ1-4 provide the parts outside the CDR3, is DVKVTQSSRYLVKRTGEKVFLECVQDMDHENMFWYRQDPGLGLRLIYFSYDVKMKEKGDIPEGYSVSREKKERFSLILESASTNQTSMYLCASRGLQGARGNEKLFFGSGTQLSVL.

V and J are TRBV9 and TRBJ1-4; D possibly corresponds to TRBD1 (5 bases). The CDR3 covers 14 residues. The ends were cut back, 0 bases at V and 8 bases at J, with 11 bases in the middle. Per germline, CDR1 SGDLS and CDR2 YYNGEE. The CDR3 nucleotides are TGTGCCAGCAGCGTAGAGGGGCGTGGGGAAAAACTGTTTTTT. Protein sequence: CASSVEGRGEKLFF.